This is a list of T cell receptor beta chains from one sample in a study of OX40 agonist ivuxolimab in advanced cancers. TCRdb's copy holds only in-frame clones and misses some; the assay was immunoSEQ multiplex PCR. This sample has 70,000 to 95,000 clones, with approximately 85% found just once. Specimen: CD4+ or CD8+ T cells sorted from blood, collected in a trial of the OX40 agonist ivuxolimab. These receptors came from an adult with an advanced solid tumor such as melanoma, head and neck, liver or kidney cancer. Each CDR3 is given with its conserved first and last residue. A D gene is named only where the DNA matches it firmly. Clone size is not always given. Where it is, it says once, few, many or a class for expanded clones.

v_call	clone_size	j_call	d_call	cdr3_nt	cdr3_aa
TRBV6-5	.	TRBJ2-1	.	TGTGCCAGCAGGGACGCTGGCAACTCCTACAATGAGCAGTTCTTC	CASRDAGNSYNEQFF
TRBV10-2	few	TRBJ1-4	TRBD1	TGCGCCAGCAGGGGACAGCTTGGTGAAAAACTGTTTTTT	CASRGQLGEKLFF
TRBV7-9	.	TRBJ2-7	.	TGTGCCAGCAGCTTAAGCAGGTACGAGCAGTACTTC	CASSLSRYEQYF
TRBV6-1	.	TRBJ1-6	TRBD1	TGTGCCAGTTATGGGACAGTGTCTAATTCACCCCTCCACTTT	CASYGTVSNSPLHF
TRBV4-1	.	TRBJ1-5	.	TGCGCCAGCAGCCAAGCAGACCTTAGCAATCAGCCCCAGCATTTT	CASSQADLSNQPQHF
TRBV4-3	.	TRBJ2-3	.	TGCGCCAGCAGCCGGGACCGGGACACCAGCACAGATACGCAGTATTTT	CASSRDRDTSTDTQYF
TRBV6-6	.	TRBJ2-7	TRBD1	TGTGCCAGCAGGATACAGGGGGGTAGGGAGCAGTACTTC	CASRIQGGREQYF
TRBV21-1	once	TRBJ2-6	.	TGTGCCAGCAGCAATATCCGGCAATCTGGGGCCAACGTCCTGACTTTC	CASSNIRQSGANVLTF
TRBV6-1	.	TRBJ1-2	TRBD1	TGTGCCAGCAGTGAGGGGCAGGGGGTTAACTATGGCTACACCTTC	CASSEGQGVNYGYTF
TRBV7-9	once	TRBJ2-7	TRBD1	TGTGCCAGCAGCTCTGCTGGGGGACAGGGGACATTCTACGAGCAGTACTTC	CASSSAGGQGTFYEQYF
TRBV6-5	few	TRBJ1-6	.	TGTGCCAGCAGTTCTACCCCCGGCCGGCCCCTCCACTTT	CASSSTPGRPLHF
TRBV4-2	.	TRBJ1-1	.	TGTGCCAGCAGCCAAGGGGGCGCGAACACTGAAGCTTTCTTT	CASSQGGANTEAFF
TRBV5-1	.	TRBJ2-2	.	TGCGCCAGCAGCTTGGACCCGTCGAAAGGGGAGCTGTTTTTT	CASSLDPSKGELFF
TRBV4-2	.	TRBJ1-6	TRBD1	TGTGCCAGCAGCCAAACCCTGACAGGGACCGATGGTTCACCCCTCCACTTT	CASSQTLTGTDGSPLHF
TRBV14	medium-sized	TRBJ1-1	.	TGTGCCAGCAGCCACCGACACACTGAAGCTTTCTTT	CASSHRHTEAFF
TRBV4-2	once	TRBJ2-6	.	TGTGCCAGCAGCCAGAGGGACGGTGAGGAGGCCAACGTCCTGACTTTC	CASSQRDGEEANVLTF
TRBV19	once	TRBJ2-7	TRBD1	TGTGCCAGTAGTATTCACACACAGGGGGTCCGTCACTACGAGCAGTACTTC	CASSIHTQGVRHYEQYF
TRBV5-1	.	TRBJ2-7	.	TGCGCCAGCAGCGTCGATGGGGCGGACGAGCAGTACTTC	CASSVDGADEQYF
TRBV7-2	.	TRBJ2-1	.	TGTGCCAGCAGCTTAGAATCAGGGGCGAGCTCCTACAATGAGCAGTTCTTC	CASSLESGASSYNEQFF
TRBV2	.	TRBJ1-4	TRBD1	TGTGCCAGCAGTGGGACAGGGGGACCTAATGAAAAACTGTTTTTT	CASSGTGGPNEKLFF
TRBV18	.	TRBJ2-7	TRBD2	TGTGCCAGCTCACTGGGACTAGTCTACGAGCAGTACTTC	CASSLGLVYEQYF
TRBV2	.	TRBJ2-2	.	TGTACCAGCAGTGTGGCAGGGGAGGTCGGGGAGCTGTTTTTT	CTSSVAGEVGELFF
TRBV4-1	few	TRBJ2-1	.	TGCGCCAGCAGCCAAAGACTGGCAACCTACAATGAGCAGTTCTTC	CASSQRLATYNEQFF
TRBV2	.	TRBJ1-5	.	TGTGCCAGCAGTGAATGGCAGGGAGAGAATCAGCCCCAGCATTTT	CASSEWQGENQPQHF
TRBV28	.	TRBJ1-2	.	TGTGCCAGCGGGAGCCTCTTTCCTAACTATGGCTACACCTTC	CASGSLFPNYGYTF
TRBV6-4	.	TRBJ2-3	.	TGTGCCAGCAGTGACTCGGAGGCGGATACGCAGTATTTT	CASSDSEADTQYF
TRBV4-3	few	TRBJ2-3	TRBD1	TGCGCCAGCAGCCAAGTTGATGACAGGGCGGGTGGGGCGCAGTATTTT	CASSQVDDRAGGAQYF
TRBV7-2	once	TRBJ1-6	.	TGTGCCAGCAGCTTAGCGCGTAATTCACCCCTCCACTTT	CASSLARNSPLHF
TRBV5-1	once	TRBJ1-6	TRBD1	TGCGCCAGCAGCTTGGTCGCAGACGGGACAGGGGCCTCACCCCTCCACTTT	CASSLVADGTGASPLHF
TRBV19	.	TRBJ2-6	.	TGTGCCAGTACTGGAGGGGCGGGATATGGGGCCAACGTCCTGACTTTC	CASTGGAGYGANVLTF
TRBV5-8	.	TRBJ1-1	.	TGTGCCAGCAGCTTAGGTGCAAACACTGAAGCTTTCTTT	CASSLGANTEAFF
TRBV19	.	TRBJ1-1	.	TGTGCCAGTAGCCGTGACAGGAACACGAAGAACACTGAAGCTTTCTTT	CASSRDRNTKNTEAFF
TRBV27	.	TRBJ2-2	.	TGTGCCAGCAGTTTATCCCCCCCGGGAACCGGGGAGCTGTTTTTT	CASSLSPPGTGELFF
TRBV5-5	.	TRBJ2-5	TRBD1	TGTGCCAGCAGCTGGGGCATCGGACAGGGTTTGGAGACCCAGTACTTC	CASSWGIGQGLETQYF
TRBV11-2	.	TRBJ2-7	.	TGTGCCAGCAGCTTACCGGGGGTTCGTCGCGAGCAGTACTTC	CASSLPGVRREQYF